Following are 15 T cell receptor beta chains from one sample sequenced in a study of T cells after yellow fever vaccination. MiXCR, applied by TCRdb to the 5' RACE reads, yields one record per CDR3 protein. The sample includes roughly 340,000 distinct CDR3 sequences, 8.7% of them seen just once. The starting material was PBMCs, obtained on the day of the first yellow fever vaccination. The source is a man aged 18 to 29 who received the YFV17D yellow fever vaccine.

This clonotype was counted ten times or more. J is TRBJ2-3 and V is TRBV12-5; possibly TRBD2 for D (5 bases). Germline loops: CDR1 LGHNT, CDR2 FRNRAP. V was trimmed by 1 base and J by 2 bases, leaving 16 bases between them. The length of the CDR3 is 17 residues. The CDR3 region has the DNA TGTGCTAGTGGTTTGGGTCCAACTAGTGATTACACAGATACGCAGTATTTT. Its translation is CASGLGPTSDYTDTQYF. The full variable domain, in which reference TRBV12-5 and TRBJ2-3 provide the parts outside the CDR3, is DARVTQTPRHKVTEMGQEVTMRCQPILGHNTVFWYRQTMMQGLELLAYFRNRAPLDDSGMPKDRFSAEMPDATLATLKIQPSEPRDSAVYFCASGLGPTSDYTDTQYFGPGTRLTVL.

This clonotype was recorded a few times. This rearrangement joins TRBV11-2 to TRBJ2-7, with D maybe TRBD2 (7 bases). Trimming left V 5 bases short and J 3 bases short, with 11 bases between. The length of the CDR3 is 13 residues. Germline lookup yields CDR1 SGHAT and CDR2 FQNNGV. In nucleotides, the CDR3 is TGTGCCAGCAGCGCGGGGGCTAACTACGAGCAGTACGTC. It yields the protein CASSAGANYEQYV.

V usage is TRBV12-3 or TRBV12-4 and J usage is TRBJ2-5; TRBD1 aligns across 10 bases. The CDR3 loop spans 14 amino acids. Unmatched junction bases numbered 4, after V lost 5 bases and J lost 4 bases. CDR3 loop: CASSRTGGRETQYF. The CDR3 region has the DNA TGTGCCAGCAGTCGGACAGGGGGACGAGAGACCCAGTACTTC.

This clonotype was observed a few times. The chain uses TRBV5-1 and TRBJ2-1, with 7 bases fitting TRBD1. The CDR3 spans 14 residues. V dropped 2 bases and J dropped 8; count of bases not matched to a gene: 7. Germline V CDR1 and CDR2: SGHRS, YFSETQ. The CDR3 nucleotides are TGCGCCAGCAGCTTACGACAGGGTAGGCATGAGCAGTTCTTC. It specifies CASSLRQGRHEQFF. Looking up the rest from reference TRBV5-1 and TRBJ2-1 gives the full variable domain: KAGVTQTPRYLIKTRGQQVTLSCSPISGHRSVSWYQQTPGQGLQFLFEYFSETQRNKGNFPGRFSGRQFSNSRSEMNVSTLELGDSALYLCASSLRQGRHEQFFGPGTRLTVL.

In this sample, this clonotype turned up a few times. The chain is built from TRBV11-2 and TRBJ1-2; no clear D gene. Trimming took 4 bases from V and 5 from J, leaving 17 bases between them. The CDR3 consists of 15 residues. Germline-derived CDR1 and CDR2 are SGHAT and FQNNGV. The CDR3 region has the DNA TGTGCCAGCAGCTCTACGAGTACTCGGGAGTATGGCTACACCTTC. Protein: CASSSTSTREYGYTF.

J is TRBJ2-1 and V is TRBV4-2, with TRBD2 matching 10 bases. Germline trimming cut 0 bases from V and 7 bases from J; bases unmatched to any gene: 12. The CDR3 has 18 amino acids. Germline-derived CDR1 and CDR2 are LGHNA and YNFKEQ. The CDR3: CASSQDSLAGARLNEQFF. The CDR3, as DNA: TGTGCCAGCAGCCAAGACTCTCTAGCGGGGGCCAGGTTGAATGAGCAGTTCTTC.

The V and J genes are TRBV12-3 or TRBV12-4 and TRBJ2-1, with 10 bases that match TRBD2. The V and J ends lost 3 bases and 7 bases, in that order; junction bases with no gene match: 18. The CDR3 loop spans 19 amino acids. The CDR3 loop reads CASSFRHRTGLARPNEQFF. In nucleotides, the CDR3 is TGTGCCAGCAGTTTTCGACATCGCACGGGACTAGCGAGACCTAATGAGCAGTTCTTC.

The sample holds a few counts of this clonotype. An end of the junction differs from the germline gene, which may be a read error. The V call is TRBV7-7, the J call TRBJ2-1; possibly TRBD1 or TRBD2 for D (5 bases each). From germline, CDR1 is SSHAT and CDR2 FNYEAQ (reference sequence). The CDR3 spans 14 residues. The CDR3 region is CASSYGPVGGEQFF. The CDR3, as DNA: TGTGCTAGCAGCTACGGACCCGTTGGGGGTGAGCAGTTCTTC.

The chain is built from TRBV7-2 and TRBJ1-1; no clear D gene. The CDR3 spans 16 residues. Germline V gene data show CDR1 as SGHTA and CDR2 as FQGNSA. Trimming removed 1 base at V and 5 bases at J, with 17 bases between. DNA of the CDR3: TGTGCCAGCAGCTTAGGCGGGCAGGTCCCAAGGACTGAAGCTTTCTTT. Protein: CASSLGGQVPRTEAFF. Complete variable domain (other parts from reference TRBV7-2 and TRBJ1-1): GAGVSQSPSNKVTEKGKDVELRCDPISGHTALYWYRQSLGQGLEFLIYFQGNSAPDKSGLPSDRFSAERTGGSVSTLTIQRTQQEDSAVYLCASSLGGQVPRTEAFFGQGTRLTVV.

This clonotype was seen more than once but under ten times. J is TRBJ2-1 and V is TRBV6-5; TRBD1 aligns across 7 bases. Per germline, CDR1 MNHEY and CDR2 SVGAGI. The CDR3 is 13 residues long. V lost 8 bases to trimming and J lost 0 bases; unmatched junction nucleotides: 1. The CDR3 DNA follows: TGTGCCAGCCGGGACAGCTCCTACAATGAGCAGTTCTTC. Its protein product is CASRDSSYNEQFF.

This clonotype was picked up a small number of times. V gene TRBV4-1 combines with J gene TRBJ2-3; 10 bases map to TRBD2. The CDR3 is made up of 16 amino acids. The germline V gene encodes CDR1 MGHRA and CDR2 YSYEKL. V lost 5 bases and J lost 2; bases outside the gene matches: 7. The CDR3 bases are TGCGCCAGCAGCTACTGGACTAGCGGATACACAGATACGCAGTATTTT. Encoded protein: CASSYWTSGYTDTQYF.

This clonotype was seen many times. The genes are TRBV28 and TRBJ2-5; D perhaps matches TRBD2 (6 bases). CDR1 is MDHEN, CDR2 SYDVKM, per germline. The CDR3 loop spans 14 amino acids. V dropped 3 bases and J dropped 1 base, with 9 bases sitting between them. CDR3 residues: CASSLGGVQETQYF. The DNA for the CDR3 is TGTGCCAGCAGTTTGGGGGGAGTCCAAGAGACCCAGTACTTC.

The CDR3 DNA reads as TGTGCCAGCAGTAACCGGGAGCCTACCTACGAGCAGTACTTC. This encodes CASSNREPTYEQYF. The chain carries TRBV25-1 and TRBJ2-7; tentative D call: TRBD2 (6 bases). V was cut by 5 bases and J by 2 bases, with 13 bases left in between. The CDR3 runs 14 residues. CDR1 and CDR2 from the germline V gene are MGHDK and SYGVNS.

V is TRBV5-1 and J is TRBJ1-1; 7 bases fit TRBD1. Germline CDR1 reads SGHRS; CDR2 reads YFSETQ. This CDR3 region has 15 residues. The J segment lost 2 bases and the V segment lost 0 bases, leaving 4 bases of the junction unmatched. CDR3 region: CASSLGGDRNTEAFF. For the CDR3, the DNA is TGCGCCAGCAGCTTGGGGGGGGACAGAAACACTGAAGCTTTCTTT. Looking up the rest from reference TRBV5-1 and TRBJ1-1 gives the full variable domain: KAGVTQTPRYLIKTRGQQVTLSCSPISGHRSVSWYQQTPGQGLQFLFEYFSETQRNKGNFPGRFSGRQFSNSRSEMNVSTLELGDSALYLCASSLGGDRNTEAFFGQGTRLTVV.

The table lists this clonotype with a few counts. This chain uses TRBV7-2 with TRBJ1-1; D uncertain. This CDR3 spans 14 amino acids. Germline V gives CDR1 SGHTA, CDR2 FQGNSA. V was shortened by 1 base and J by 1 base, with 7 bases between the two germline ends. Written as DNA, the CDR3 is TGTGCCAGCAGCTTAGAGGTCAGGAACACTGAAGCTTTCTTT. The encoded protein is CASSLEVRNTEAFF. Full variable domain (outside the CDR3, taken from reference TRBV7-2 and TRBJ1-1): GAGVSQSPSNKVTEKGKDVELRCDPISGHTALYWYRQSLGQGLEFLIYFQGNSAPDKSGLPSDRFSAERTGGSVSTLTIQRTQQEDSAVYLCASSLEVRNTEAFFGQGTRLTVV.